Each of the 9 T cell receptor beta chains below was sequenced from the same sample in a study of CD8 T cells in Susac syndrome. Reverse transcription used about 0.45 to 1 ug RNA and random hexamers. A single record per CDR3 protein comes from TCRdb applying MiXCR to the immunoSEQ multiplex PCR reads. The sample lists about 73,000 distinct CDR3 sequences; about 95% were seen once. The sequencing sample was made of CD8+ T cells from PBMCs. These receptors came from a human donor with multiple sclerosis.

CDR3 sequence (DNA): TGTGCCAGCAGCCAACTTCTAGTCCACCGGATCACATCAAGCACAGATACGCAGTATTTT. It specifies CASSQLLVHRITSSTDTQYF. V is TRBV3-1 and J is TRBJ2-3; no clear D gene. V shed 2 bases and J shed 0 bases, with 24 bases lying between them. Germline V gene data show CDR1 as LGHDT and CDR2 as YNNKEL (reference sequence). CDR3 length: 20 amino acids.

The chain carries TRBV2 and TRBJ1-1; no reliable D call. The length of the CDR3 is 15 residues. Trimming pared 7 bases from V and 6 bases from J, leaving 21 bases between. From germline, CDR1 is SNHLY and CDR2 FYNNEI. CDR3 protein: CASIPQYSGGAEAFF. The CDR3 DNA sequence: TGTGCCAGCATCCCTCAATACTCAGGTGGCGCTGAAGCTTTCTTT.

This chain uses TRBV19 with TRBJ1-5, with D unclear. V dropped 5 bases and J dropped 0 bases, with 11 bases sitting between them. The CDR3 has 15 amino acids. Germline values: CDR1 LNHDA, CDR2 SQIVND (reference sequence). This chain's CDR3 is CASSFSSYSNQPQHF. Here the CDR3 DNA reads TGTGCCAGTAGTTTCTCATCTTATAGCAATCAGCCCCAGCATTTT.

The V and J genes are TRBV9 and TRBJ1-1; TRBD1 is a possible D gene (6 bases). The CDR3 has 16 amino acids. Germline V lookup: CDR1 SGDLS, CDR2 YYNGEE. V was shortened by 0 bases and J by 5 bases, with 17 bases between the two germline ends. The CDR3 sequence: CASSVGRRQVGTEAFF. The CDR3 nucleotides read TGTGCCAGCAGCGTAGGTAGAAGACAGGTGGGGACTGAAGCTTTCTTT.

The V gene is TRBV12-3 or TRBV12-4, the J gene TRBJ2-1; D ambiguous. This CDR3 is built from 14 residues. The V end was cut by 5 bases, the J end by 2 bases, with 10 bases between. DNA of the CDR3: TGTGCCAGCAGTCCTCGGAGTGCCTACAATGAGCAGTTCTTC. Protein: CASSPRSAYNEQFF.

The chain employs TRBV5-1 and TRBJ2-5, with TRBD2 matching over 9 bases. The CDR3 has 18 amino acids. Per the germline V gene, CDR1 is SGHRS and CDR2 is YFSETQ. After removal of 3 bases from V and 5 bases from J, the junction contained 17 bases not matched to a gene. The CDR3 nucleotides are TGCGCCAGCAGCTCACCCGCAGACAGCGGGGGGCCACTGGAGACCCAGTACTTC. Its protein is CASSSPADSGGPLETQYF.

The chain uses TRBV4-3 and TRBJ2-2; D not certain. The CDR3 extends over 14 amino acids. The germline V and J ends were trimmed by 0 bases and 7 bases, with 9 bases remaining between them. Per germline, CDR1 LGHNA and CDR2 YSLEER. The CDR3 DNA sequence: TGCGCCAGCAGCCAAGACCCAAATGGCGGGGAGCTGTTTTTT. Protein: CASSQDPNGGELFF.

V usage is TRBV6-6 and J usage is TRBJ2-5, with TRBD2 matching over 8 bases. This CDR3 contains 16 residues. CDR1 MNHNY and CDR2 SVGAGI come from the germline V gene (reference sequence). Trimming at V came to 6 bases and at J to 3 bases, leaving 12 bases not matched to a gene. CDR3 nucleotides: TGTGCCAGCAGCTTTACTAGCGGTACGATTGAAGAGACCCAGTACTTC. Its translation: CASSFTSGTIEETQYF.

The genes are TRBV27 and TRBJ2-1, with TRBD1 matching over 7 bases. The CDR3 is made up of 14 amino acids. The V and J ends lost 7 bases and 2 bases, in that order; junction bases with no gene match: 5. Germline V lookup: CDR1 MNHEY, CDR2 SMNVEV (reference sequence). The CDR3 DNA sequence: TGTGCCAGCACCATGGGGACAGCCTACAATGAGCAGTTCTTC. This gives the protein CASTMGTAYNEQFF.